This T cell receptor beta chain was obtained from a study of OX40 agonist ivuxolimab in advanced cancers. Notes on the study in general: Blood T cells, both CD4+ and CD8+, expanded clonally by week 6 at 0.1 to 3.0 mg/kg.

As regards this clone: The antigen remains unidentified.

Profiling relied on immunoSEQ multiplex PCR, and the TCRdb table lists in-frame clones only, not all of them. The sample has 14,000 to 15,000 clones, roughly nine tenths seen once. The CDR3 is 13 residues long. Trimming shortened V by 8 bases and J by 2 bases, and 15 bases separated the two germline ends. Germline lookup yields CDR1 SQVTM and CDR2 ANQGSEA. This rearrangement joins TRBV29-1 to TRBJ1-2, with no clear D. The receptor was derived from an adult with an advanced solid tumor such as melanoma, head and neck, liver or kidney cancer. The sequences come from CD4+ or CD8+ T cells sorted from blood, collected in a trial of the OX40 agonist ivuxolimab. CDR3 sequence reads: CSTDLDGNYGYTF. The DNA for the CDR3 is TGCAGCACAGATCTGGACGGGAACTATGGCTACACCTTC. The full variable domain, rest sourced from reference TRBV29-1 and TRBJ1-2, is SAVISQKPSRDICQRGTSLTIQCQVDSQVTMMFWYRQQPGQSLTLIATANQGSEATYESGFVIDKFPISRPNLTFSTLTVSNMSPEDSSIYLCSTDLDGNYGYTFGSGTRLTVV.